This TCR beta chain was profiled in a study of memory CD4+ T cells and cytomegalovirus serostatus. Assay used: immunoSEQ multiplex PCR; TCRdb lists only in-frame clones, some missing. Of 25,000 to 35,000 clones listed, under 80% are singletons. V was cut by 5 bases and J by 0 bases, with 10 bases left in between. Germline V CDR1 and CDR2: SGHTA, FQGNSA. CDR3 size: 15 residues. As to this clone: Its antigen is not identified.

The sort gate was single viable CD3+CD4+CD8-CD45RO+ cells for memory CD4+ T cells. Serum IgG to CMV pp150, pp28, p38 and p52 defined serostatus. Broader study findings: Each of 60 to 80 CMV-associated TCRbeta sequences occurred in one to five individuals.

This receptor was taken from an adult in good health and CMV-seronegative. Some clones in this sample may be carry-over from other donors' samples. Sequencing used memory CD4+ T cells from blood. The rearrangement joins TRBV7-2 to TRBJ1-4; D is unclear. The CDR3 DNA sequence: TGTGCCAGCAGCACCAATAGAGCAACTAATGAAAAACTGTTTTTT. It codes for CASSTNRATNEKLFF.